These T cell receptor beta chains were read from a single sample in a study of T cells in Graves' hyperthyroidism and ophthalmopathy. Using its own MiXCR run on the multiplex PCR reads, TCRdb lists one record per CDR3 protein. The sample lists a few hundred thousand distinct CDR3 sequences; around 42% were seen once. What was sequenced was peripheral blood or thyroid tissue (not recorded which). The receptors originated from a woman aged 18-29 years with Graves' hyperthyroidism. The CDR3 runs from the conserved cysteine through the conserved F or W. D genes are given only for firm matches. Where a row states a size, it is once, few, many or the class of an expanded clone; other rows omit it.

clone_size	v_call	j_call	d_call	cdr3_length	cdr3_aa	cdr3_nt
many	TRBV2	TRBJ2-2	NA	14	CASKHGSNTGELFF	TGTGCCAGCAAGCACGGATCGAACACCGGGGAGCTGTTTTTT
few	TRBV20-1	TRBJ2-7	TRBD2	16	CSASGLAGERTYEQYF	TGCAGTGCTAGCGGACTAGCGGGAGAGAGGACCTACGAGCAGTACTTC
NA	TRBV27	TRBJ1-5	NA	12	CASGGGDQPQHF	TGTGCCAGCGGGGGAGGGGATCAGCCCCAGCATTTT
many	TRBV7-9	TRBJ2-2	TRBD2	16	CASSGTSGASTGELFF	TGTGCCAGCAGCGGGACTAGCGGGGCATCCACCGGGGAGCTGTTTTTT
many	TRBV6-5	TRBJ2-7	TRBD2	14	CASSPSGRNYEQYF	TGTGCCAGCAGTCCAAGCGGGAGAAACTACGAGCAGTACTTC
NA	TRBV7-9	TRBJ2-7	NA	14	CASGSGRASHEQYF	TGTGCCAGCGGGTCCGGCAGGGCATCCCACGAGCAGTACTTC
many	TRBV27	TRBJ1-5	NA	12	CASSRQGGPQHF	TGTGCCAGCAGTCGTCAAGGTGGGCCCCAGCATTTT
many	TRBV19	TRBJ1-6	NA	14	CASSIGTDNSPLHF	TGTGCCAGTAGTATTGGGACGGATAATTCACCCCTCCACTTT
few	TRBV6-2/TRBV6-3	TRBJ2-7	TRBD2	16	CASRELSGVSSYEQYF	TGTGCCAGCAGAGAACTTAGCGGGGTGAGCTCCTACGAGCAGTACTTC
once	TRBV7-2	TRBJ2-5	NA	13	CASTRARVETQYF	TGTGCCAGCACCCGCGCCCGGGTAGAGACCCAGTACTTC
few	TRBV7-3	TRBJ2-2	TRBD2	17	CASSPISGRSNTGELFF	TGTGCCAGCTCACCAATATCCGGGAGGTCGAACACCGGGGAGCTGTTTTTT
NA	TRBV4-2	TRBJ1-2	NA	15	CASSQLAGQDASSTF	TGTGCCAGCAGCCAGCTGGCGGGTCAGGATGCATCCTCCACCTTC
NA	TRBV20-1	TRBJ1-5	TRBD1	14	CSADRDRGGQPQHF	TGCAGTGCTGACAGGGACAGGGGCGGTCAGCCCCAGCATTTT
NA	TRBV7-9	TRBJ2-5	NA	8	CATGTQYF	TGTGCCACCGGGACCCAGTACTTC
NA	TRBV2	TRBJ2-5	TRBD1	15	CASTLDRGSNQPQYF	TGTGCCAGCACCCTGGACAGGGGTAGCAATCAGCCCCAGTACTTC
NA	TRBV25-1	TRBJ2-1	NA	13	CASSEVSRNEQFF	TGTGCCAGCAGTGAAGTCTCCCGCAATGAGCAGTTCTTC
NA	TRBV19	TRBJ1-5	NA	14	CASNSGRAYQPQHF	TGTGCCAGTAATAGCGGGAGGGCCTATCAGCCCCAGCATTTT
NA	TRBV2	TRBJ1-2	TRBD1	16	CASRGGQGANGGGYTF	TGTGCCAGCAGGGGAGGACAGGGCGCGAATGGTGGTGGCTACACCTTC
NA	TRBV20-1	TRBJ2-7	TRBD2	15	CSAQDGASGSGEQYF	TGCAGTGCCCAGGACGGGGCTAGCGGGAGTGGCGAGCAGTACTTC
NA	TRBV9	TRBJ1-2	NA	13	CASSTSLGYGYTF	TGTGCCAGCAGCACCTCATTGGGCTATGGCTACACCTTC
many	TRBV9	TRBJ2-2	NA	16	CASSVAGSSNTGELFF	TGTGCCAGCAGCGTAGCGGGCAGCTCGAACACCGGGGAGCTGTTTTTT
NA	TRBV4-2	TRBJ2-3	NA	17	CASSQAIGKGFTDTQYF	TGTGCCAGCAGCCAAGCGATAGGAAAGGGGTTCACAGATACGCAGTATTTT
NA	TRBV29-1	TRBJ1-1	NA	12	CSSTGLNTEAFF	TGCAGCTCAACGGGGCTGAACACTGAAGCTTTCTTT
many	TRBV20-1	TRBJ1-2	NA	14	CSARKQVLNYGYTF	TGCAGTGCTAGAAAACAGGTCCTTAACTATGGCTACACCTTC
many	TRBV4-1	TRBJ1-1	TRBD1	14	CASSRGTGLAEAFF	TGCGCCAGCAGCCGAGGGACAGGGCTCGCTGAAGCTTTCTTT
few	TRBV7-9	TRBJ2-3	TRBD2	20	CASSRYKTSGRALGTDTQYF	TGTGCCAGCAGCCGATACAAGACTAGCGGGAGGGCCCTTGGCACAGATACGCAGTATTTT
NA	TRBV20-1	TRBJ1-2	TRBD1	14	CSVGRGQVNYGYTF	TGCAGTGTCGGCAGGGGGCAAGTTAACTATGGCTACACCTTC
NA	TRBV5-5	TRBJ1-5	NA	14	CASSPPGGTRPQPF	TGTGCCAGCAGCCCCCCGGGGGGAACCCGGCCCCAGCCTTTT
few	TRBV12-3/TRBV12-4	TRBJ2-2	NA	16	CASSLRLGGIAGELFF	TGTGCCAGCAGTTTACGTTTAGGGGGAATCGCCGGGGAGCTGTTTTTT
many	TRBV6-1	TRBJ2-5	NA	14	CASSGQRAWETQYF	TGTGCCAGCAGTGGTCAAAGGGCGTGGGAGACCCAGTACTTC
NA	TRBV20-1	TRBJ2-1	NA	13	CSATSGSYNEQFF	TGCAGTGCTACCAGCGGGTCCTACAATGAGCAGTTCTTC
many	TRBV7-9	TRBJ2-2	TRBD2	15	CASSLASGNTGELFF	TGTGCCAGCAGCTTGGCTAGCGGAAACACCGGGGAGCTGTTTTTT
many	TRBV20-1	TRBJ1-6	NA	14	CSARDAQRNSPLHF	TGCAGTGCTAGGGACGCCCAGAGGAATTCACCCCTCCACTTT
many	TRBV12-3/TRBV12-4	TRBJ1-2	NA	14	CASTPKKGFYGYTF	TGTGCCAGCACCCCCAAAAAAGGGTTCTATGGCTACACCTTC
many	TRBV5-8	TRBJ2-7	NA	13	CASSPGFKYEQYF	TGTGCCAGCAGTCCTGGATTTAAGTACGAGCAGTACTTC
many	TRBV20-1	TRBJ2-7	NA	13	CSARGGPNYEQYF	TGCAGTGCTAGGGGGGGACCGAACTACGAGCAGTACTTC
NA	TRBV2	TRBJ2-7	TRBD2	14	CASRPGLARYEQYF	TGTGCCAGCAGGCCGGGACTAGCGAGGTACGAGCAGTACTTC
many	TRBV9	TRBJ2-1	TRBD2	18	CASSAFPKTSGSLNEQFF	TGTGCCAGCAGCGCGTTCCCGAAGACTAGCGGGAGTTTGAATGAGCAGTTCTTC
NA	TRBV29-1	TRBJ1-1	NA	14	CGVETGGGWTEAFF	TGCGGCGTGGAAACAGGAGGCGGTTGGACTGAAGCTTTCTTT
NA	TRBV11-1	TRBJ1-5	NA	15	CASSLGGTSNQPQHF	TGTGCCAGCAGCTTAGGGGGAACTAGCAATCAGCCCCAGCATTTT
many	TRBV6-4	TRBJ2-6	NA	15	CASSDSGSGANVLTF	TGTGCCAGCAGTGACTCGGGCTCTGGGGCCAACGTCCTGACTTTC
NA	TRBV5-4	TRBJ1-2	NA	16	CASSPEDYTDTHGYTF	TGTGCCAGCAGCCCGGAGGACTACACAGATACGCATGGCTACACCTTC
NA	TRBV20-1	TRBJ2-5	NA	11	CSARVEGAQYF	TGCAGTGCTAGAGTCGAGGGAGCCCAGTACTTC
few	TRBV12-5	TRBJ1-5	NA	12	CASGRDDQLQHF	TGCGCTAGTGGCAGGGATGATCAGCTCCAGCATTTT
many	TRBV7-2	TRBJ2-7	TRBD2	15	CASSLTSASSYEQYF	TGTGCCAGCAGCTTGACTAGCGCCAGCTCCTACGAGCAGTACTTC
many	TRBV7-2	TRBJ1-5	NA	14	CASSQQGYNQPQHF	TGTGCCAGCAGCCAGCAGGGATACAATCAGCCCCAGCATTTT
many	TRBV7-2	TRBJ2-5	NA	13	CASSPGAGTTQYF	TGTGCCAGCAGCCCTGGGGCTGGGACTACCCAGTACTTC
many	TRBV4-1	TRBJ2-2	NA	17	CASSQNVDSTNTGELFF	TGCGCCAGCAGCCAGAATGTTGACAGCACGAACACCGGGGAGCTGTTTTTT
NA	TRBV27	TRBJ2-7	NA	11	CASSFSCEQYF	TGTGCCAGCAGTTTTAGCTGCGAGCAGTACTTC
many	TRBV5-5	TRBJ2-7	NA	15	CASSFGREKTYEQYF	TGTGCCAGCAGCTTCGGACGGGAGAAGACCTACGAGCAGTACTTC
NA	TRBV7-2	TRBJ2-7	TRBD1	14	CAWSVLDRDHEQYF	TGTGCCTGGAGTGTGCTCGACAGGGACCACGAGCAGTACTTC
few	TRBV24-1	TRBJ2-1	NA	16	CATSDPSGLGNNEQFF	TGTGCCACCAGTGACCCCAGCGGTCTGGGGAACAATGAGCAGTTCTTC
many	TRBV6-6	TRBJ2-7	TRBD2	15	CATASRLAWSYEQYF	TGTGCCACCGCGTCTCGACTAGCGTGGTCCTACGAGCAGTACTTC
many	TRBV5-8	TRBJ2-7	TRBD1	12	CASSSTGDEQYF	TGTGCCAGCAGCTCGACAGGGGACGAGCAGTACTTC
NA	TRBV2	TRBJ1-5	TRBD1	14	CARALGQGQETQHF	TGTGCCAGGGCACTGGGACAGGGCCAAGAGACCCAGCATTTT
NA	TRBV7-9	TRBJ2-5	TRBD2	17	CASSPRQGLAGGETQYF	TGTGCCAGCTCACCACGCCAGGGACTAGCGGGAGGAGAGACCCAGTACTTC